The next 28 T cell receptor beta chains were all read from a single sample in a study of blood T cell repertoires in COVID-19. The table came from immunoSEQ multiplex PCR; TCRdb's copy has only in-frame clones and leaves some out. The repertoire consists of 60,000 to 65,000 clones, with over 65% occurring once and the leading ten covering 12% to 15%. Sequenced material: peripheral blood. Receptor source: a man in his 60s with COVID-19, enrolled during active disease.

V and J are TRBV27 and TRBJ2-7; 8 bases agree with TRBD1. The CDR3 is 15 amino acids. Germline loops: CDR1 MNHEY, CDR2 SMNVEV (reference sequence). J was trimmed by 5 bases and V by 5 bases; bases with no gene match: 11. CDR3: CASSPPPATGDEQYF. In DNA form, the CDR3 reads TGTGCCAGCAGTCCACCCCCCGCGACAGGGGACGAGCAGTACTTC.

This chain links TRBV30 with TRBJ1-2; D may be TRBD1 (6 bases). The germline V gene encodes CDR1 GTSNPN and CDR2 SVGIG (reference sequence). Trimming took off 2 bases at V and 5 bases at J, with 15 bases between the two ends. This CDR3 is 14 amino acids long. The CDR3 loop is CAWSWGPLRYGYTF. In nucleotides, the CDR3 is TGTGCCTGGAGTTGGGGGCCCCTTAGGTATGGCTACACCTTC.

This chain links TRBV29-1 with TRBJ2-5; D is uncertain. This CDR3 has 13 residues. The V end lost 7 bases, the J end lost 2 bases, and 14 bases lay between the germline ends. Germline V gene data show CDR1 as SQVTM and CDR2 as ANQGSEA. CDR3 sequence (DNA): TGCAGCGCACAACAGCCACCGCAAGAGACCCAGTACTTC. It specifies CSAQQPPQETQYF.

This clone rates as large (0.1 to 1%). The V gene is TRBV5-4, the J gene TRBJ2-7; 8 nucleotides match TRBD1. Per the germline V gene, CDR1 is SGHNT and CDR2 is YYREEE (reference sequence). The CDR3 sequence is 13 residues long. V gave up 5 bases and J gave up 4 bases; unmatched junction bases: 5. CDR3 in amino acids: CASRTGEMYEQYF. DNA of the CDR3: TGTGCCAGCAGGACAGGGGAAATGTACGAGCAGTACTTC.

The J gene is TRBJ2-1, the V gene TRBV7-9; 14 bases are a match to TRBD2. Germline V gives CDR1 SEHNR, CDR2 FQNEAQ (reference sequence). With 5 bases clipped from V and 3 bases from J, the junction kept 12 bases outside the gene matches. The CDR3 is 19 amino acids. The CDR3 spells CASSILGLAGEVDYNEQFF. Here the CDR3 DNA reads TGTGCCAGCAGCATATTGGGACTAGCGGGAGAAGTAGACTACAATGAGCAGTTCTTC.

The chain recombines TRBV6-5 with TRBJ1-6, with TRBD1 matching over 8 bases. Germline assignment: CDR1 MNHEY and CDR2 SVGAGI. Trimming took 5 bases from V and 8 from J; bases not matched to a gene: 5. CDR3 size: 14 residues. CDR3 protein: CASSQQGVDSPLHF. CDR3 sequence (DNA): TGTGCCAGCAGTCAACAGGGGGTAGATTCACCCCTCCACTTT.

This chain uses TRBV2 with TRBJ1-2; 7 nucleotides match TRBD1. Germline values: CDR1 SNHLY, CDR2 FYNNEI. There are 13 residues in the CDR3. Trimming cost V 7 bases and J 6 bases; bases outside gene matches: 8. CDR3 DNA sequence: TGTGCCAGCACTCGACAGGGATTCGATGGCTACACCTTC. It translates to CASTRQGFDGYTF. Filled out from reference TRBV2 and TRBJ1-2, the complete variable domain reads EPEVTQTPSHQVTQMGQEVILRCVPISNHLYFYWYRQILGQKVEFLVSFYNNEISEKSEIFDDQFSVERPDGSNFTLKIRSTKLEDSAMYFCASTRQGFDGYTFGSGTRLTVV.

The chain is built from TRBV6-5 and TRBJ1-3; D remains unclear. The V end lost 7 bases, the J end lost 4 bases, and 17 bases lay between the germline ends. The germline CDR1 and CDR2 sequences are MNHEY and SVGAGI. CDR3 length: 15 residues. DNA of the CDR3: TGTGCCAGCACCCGGAAGGAGGGCTCAGGAAACACCATATATTTT. Translated: CASTRKEGSGNTIYF.

The chain joins TRBV5-5 to TRBJ2-2; D ambiguous. CDR1 is SGHKS, CDR2 YYEKEE, per germline (reference sequence). V was clipped by 5 bases and J by 0 bases, with 11 bases between them. This CDR3 has 15 residues. The chain's CDR3 is CASSSRFANTGELFF. The DNA for the CDR3 is TGTGCCAGCAGTTCGAGGTTCGCGAACACCGGGGAGCTGTTTTTT.

The chain uses TRBV30 and TRBJ2-7, with 7 bases that match TRBD2. The V segment lost 5 bases and the J segment 6 bases; nucleotides outside the gene matches: 4. The CDR3 totals 11 residues. Germline V gene lookup returns CDR1 GTSNPN and CDR2 SVGIG (reference sequence). The CDR3 loop reads CAWGWEGEQYF. In DNA, the CDR3 is TGTGCCTGGGGGTGGGAGGGCGAGCAGTACTTC.

The sample holds many counts of this clone. The CDR3 spells CASSLDRFLGTNEKLFF. DNA of the CDR3: TGTGCCAGCAGCTTGGACAGATTCCTTGGGACTAATGAAAAACTGTTTTTT. The genes are TRBV5-6 and TRBJ1-4; D remains ambiguous. Germline lookup yields CDR1 SGHDT and CDR2 YYEEEE. The CDR3 is 17 amino acids. With 0 bases removed from V and 2 bases from J, the gap between germline ends came to 14 bases.

The chain joins TRBV4-1 to TRBJ2-3; 9 bases align to TRBD1. V lost 2 bases, J lost 8 bases, and 14 bases stayed unmatched. CDR3 length: 17 residues. Germline V gives CDR1 MGHRA, CDR2 YSYEKL. As DNA, the CDR3 is TGCGCCAGCAGCCAACAGGATAGGACAGGGGTTTGGATTACGCAGTATTTT. It specifies CASSQQDRTGVWITQYF.

V usage is TRBV20-1 and J usage is TRBJ1-2; 10 nucleotides align to TRBD1. Germline CDR1 DFQATT, CDR2 SNEGSKA (reference sequence). Germline trimming cut 3 bases from V and 7 bases from J; bases unmatched to any gene: 5. CDR3 length: 13 amino acids. DNA of the CDR3: TGCAGTGCTAGTCCCCGGACAGGGGGTGGCTACACCTTC. It codes for CSASPRTGGGYTF.

The chain recombines TRBV5-1 with TRBJ2-1; D remains unclear. The V end was cut by 2 bases, the J end by 6 bases, with 12 bases between. CDR1 SGHRS and CDR2 YFSETQ come from the germline V gene. The CDR3 is made up of 14 amino acids. The CDR3 region is CASSFGGGFNEQFF. DNA for the CDR3: TGCGCCAGCAGCTTTGGCGGCGGATTCAATGAGCAGTTCTTC.

The J gene is TRBJ2-2, the V gene TRBV6-2 or TRBV6-3; 10 nucleotides agree with TRBD2. The CDR3 has 15 amino acids. CDR1 is MNHEY, CDR2 SVGEGT, per germline. V trimming: 6 bases; J trimming: 4 bases; junction bases outside the gene matches: 5. The CDR3 spells CASSLTSGVTGELFF. CDR3 sequence (DNA): TGTGCCAGCAGCCTAACTAGCGGGGTCACCGGGGAGCTGTTTTTT.

This clone was picked up a small number of times. V usage is TRBV9 and J usage is TRBJ1-6; no clear D gene. CDR1 is SGDLS and CDR2 is YYNGEE in the germline V gene. CDR3 length: 13 residues. The V end was cut by 2 bases, the J end by 8 bases, with 8 bases between. The CDR3 loop reads CASSVRRDSPLHF. CDR3 nucleotide sequence: TGTGCCAGCAGCGTGAGGCGAGATTCACCCCTCCACTTT.

The V call is TRBV19, the J call TRBJ1-2; D unclear. Trimming cost V 0 bases and J 8 bases, with 10 bases left between them. The CDR3 is 13 residues long. Germline CDR1 reads LNHDA; CDR2 reads SQIVND (reference sequence). CDR3 loop: CASSIESGGGYTF. The CDR3 bases are TGTGCCAGTAGTATAGAATCGGGAGGAGGCTACACCTTC.

The chain combines TRBV11-2 with TRBJ2-1; perhaps TRBD1 as D (5 bases). Germline loops: CDR1 SGHAT, CDR2 FQNNGV. Trimming removed 7 bases from V and 0 bases from J, with 13 bases in between. The CDR3 has 15 residues. CDR3 nucleotides: TGTGCCAGCACCATAGGTGGGGCCTCCTACAATGAGCAGTTCTTC. Translation gives CASTIGGASYNEQFF.

V and J are TRBV3-1 (or the pseudogene TRBV3-2) and TRBJ2-1; possible D gene TRBD2, 5 bases. Trimming removed 1 base from V and 12 bases from J, with 10 bases in between. This CDR3 has 12 residues. From germline, CDR1 is LGHDT and CDR2 YNNKEL (reference sequence). The CDR3 sequence: CASSQGTLRQFF. For the CDR3, the DNA is TGTGCCAGCAGCCAAGGGACTTTACGGCAGTTCTTC.

The chain employs TRBV5-1 and TRBJ1-3; a weak D match, TRBD1 (6 bases). This CDR3 region has 14 residues. V lost 4 bases and J lost 2, with 10 bases in between. In germline, CDR1 is SGHRS, CDR2 YFSETQ. In DNA form, the CDR3 reads TGCGCCAGCAGCAAACAGGGCACTGGAAACACCATATATTTT. It is translated as CASSKQGTGNTIYF.

The gene calls are TRBV29-1 and TRBJ2-7; perhaps TRBD1 as D (6 bases). This CDR3 has 14 residues. CDR1 and CDR2 (germline): SQVTM, ANQGSEA. The V end was cut by 5 bases, the J end by 0 bases, with 14 bases between. CDR3 nucleotide sequence: TGCAGCGTTCAACCGACAGGAAACTCCTACGAGCAGTACTTC. This encodes CSVQPTGNSYEQYF.

This sequence joins TRBV29-1 and TRBJ1-2, with D possibly TRBD1 on 6 matching bases. The V end lost 7 bases, the J end lost 0 bases, and 9 bases lay between the germline ends. Germline V gene lookup returns CDR1 SQVTM and CDR2 ANQGSEA. This CDR3 contains 12 residues. CDR3 in DNA: TGCAGCGGGGGGGGGCCTAACTATGGCTACACCTTC. This codes for CSGGGPNYGYTF.

This chain links TRBV5-4 with TRBJ1-6; 7 bases align to TRBD1. CDR3 length: 16 amino acids. Trimming removed 2 bases from V and 7 bases from J; junction bases left unmatched: 9. Germline V gene data show CDR1 as SGHNT and CDR2 as YYREEE (reference sequence). CDR3 sequence: CASSLRTGTENSPLHF. In DNA form, the CDR3 reads TGTGCCAGCAGCTTAAGAACCGGGACAGAAAATTCACCCCTCCACTTT.

J is TRBJ2-2 and V is TRBV19; 8 bases fit TRBD1. The junction had 0 bases not matched to a gene; V was cut back by 4 bases and J by 5 bases. The CDR3 extends over 13 amino acids. Germline loops: CDR1 LNHDA, CDR2 SQIVND (reference sequence). CDR3: CASSRDRTGELFF. The DNA of the CDR3 is TGTGCCAGTAGTAGGGACAGGACCGGGGAGCTGTTTTTT.

V usage is TRBV6-4 and J usage is TRBJ1-6, with D possibly being TRBD1 (6 bases). Trimming removed 9 bases from V and 1 base from J, with 16 bases in between. CDR1 and CDR2 from the germline V gene are MRHNA and SNTAGT. CDR3 length: 16 amino acids. For the CDR3, the DNA is TGTGCCAGACCAGGGGACCCGGGGTCCTATAATTCACCCCTCCACTTT. Its protein product is CARPGDPGSYNSPLHF.

This chain links TRBV5-5 with TRBJ2-7, with D possibly TRBD2 on 5 matching bases. Looked up from germline, CDR1 is SGHKS and CDR2 is YYEKEE (reference sequence). This CDR3 has 15 amino acids. V lost 3 bases and J lost 5, with 18 bases in between. This chain's CDR3 is CASSSELVLFNEQYF. The DNA of the CDR3 is TGTGCCAGCAGCTCGGAACTAGTACTTTTCAACGAGCAGTACTTC.

The chain joins TRBV5-4 to TRBJ1-6; 7 bases map to TRBD1. Trimming at V came to 3 bases and at J to 4 bases, leaving 1 base not matched to a gene. The germline V gene encodes CDR1 SGHNT and CDR2 YYREEE (reference sequence). This CDR3 spans 14 amino acids. The CDR3 sequence: CASSWDRYNSPLHF. The CDR3, as DNA: TGTGCCAGCAGCTGGGACAGATATAATTCACCCCTCCACTTT. The complete variable domain, with remaining parts taken from reference TRBV5-4 and TRBJ1-6, reads ETGVTQSPTHLIKTRGQQVTLRCSSQSGHNTVSWYQQALGQGPQFIFQYYREEENGRGNFPPRFSGLQFPNYSSELNVNALELDDSALYLCASSWDRYNSPLHFGNGTRLTVT.

The count of this clone is one. J is TRBJ2-7 and V is TRBV7-6; D may be TRBD1 (5 bases). The germline CDR1 and CDR2 sequences are SGHVS and FNYEAQ. The CDR3 sequence is 14 residues long. Trimming cost V 1 base and J 6 bases, with 13 bases left between them. The CDR3 loop reads CASSLESAGSEQYF. The DNA for the CDR3 is TGTGCCAGCAGCTTAGAGTCAGCAGGGTCCGAGCAGTACTTC.